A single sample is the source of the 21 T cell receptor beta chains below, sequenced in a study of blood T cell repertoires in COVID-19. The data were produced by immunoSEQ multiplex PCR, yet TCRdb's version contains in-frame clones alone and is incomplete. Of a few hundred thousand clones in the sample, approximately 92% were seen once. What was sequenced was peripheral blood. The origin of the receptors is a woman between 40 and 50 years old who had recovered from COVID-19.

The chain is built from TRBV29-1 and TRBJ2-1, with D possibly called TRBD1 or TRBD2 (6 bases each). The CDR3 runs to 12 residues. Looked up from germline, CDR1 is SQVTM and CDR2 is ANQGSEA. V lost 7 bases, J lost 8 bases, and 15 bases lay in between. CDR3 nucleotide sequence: TGCAGCGGGGGGCTAGCGAGGCATGAGCAGTTCTTC. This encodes CSGGLARHEQFF.

The CDR3 here is CASSLGIGGGNTGELFF. The CDR3 region has the DNA TGTGCCAGCAGCTTAGGGATTGGCGGGGGGAACACCGGGGAGCTGTTTTTT. This chain connects TRBV7-6 to TRBJ2-2; 7 positions agree with TRBD2. This CDR3 region has 17 residues. The trim removed 1 base at V and 1 base at J, leaving 6 bases unmatched. CDR1 is SGHVS, CDR2 FNYEAQ, per germline.

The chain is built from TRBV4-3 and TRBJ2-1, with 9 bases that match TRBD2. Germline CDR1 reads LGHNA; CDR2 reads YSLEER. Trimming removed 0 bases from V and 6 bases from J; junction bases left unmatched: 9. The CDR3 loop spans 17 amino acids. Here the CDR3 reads CASSQDLAGGQINEQFF. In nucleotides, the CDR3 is TGCGCCAGCAGCCAAGATCTGGCGGGAGGGCAGATCAATGAGCAGTTCTTC.

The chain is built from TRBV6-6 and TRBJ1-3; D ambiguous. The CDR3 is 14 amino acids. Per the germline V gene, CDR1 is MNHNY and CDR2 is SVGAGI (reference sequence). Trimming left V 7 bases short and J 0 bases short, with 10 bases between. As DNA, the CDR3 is TGTGCCAGCATCGTCGGACTCTCTGGAAACACCATATATTTT. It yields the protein CASIVGLSGNTIYF.

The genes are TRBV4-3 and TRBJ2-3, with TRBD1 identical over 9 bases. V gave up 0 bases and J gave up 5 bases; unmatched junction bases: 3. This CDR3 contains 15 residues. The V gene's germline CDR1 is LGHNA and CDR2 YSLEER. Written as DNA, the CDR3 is TGCGCCAGCAGCCAAGATCAGGACAGGGGAGATACGCAGTATTTT. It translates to CASSQDQDRGDTQYF.

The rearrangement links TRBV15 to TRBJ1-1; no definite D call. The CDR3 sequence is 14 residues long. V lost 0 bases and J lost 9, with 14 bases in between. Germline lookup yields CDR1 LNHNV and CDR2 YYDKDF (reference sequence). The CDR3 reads CATSRDNGVRKAFF. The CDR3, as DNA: TGTGCCACCAGCAGAGATAATGGCGTCAGGAAAGCTTTCTTT.

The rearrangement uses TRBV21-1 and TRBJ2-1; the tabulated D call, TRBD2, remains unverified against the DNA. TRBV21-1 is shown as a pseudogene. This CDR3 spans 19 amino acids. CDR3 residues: CASSITRLAGTTLFDEQFF. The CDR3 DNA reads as TGTGCCAGCAGCATTACGAGGCTAGCGGGAACTACACTTTTCGATGAGCAGTTCTTC.

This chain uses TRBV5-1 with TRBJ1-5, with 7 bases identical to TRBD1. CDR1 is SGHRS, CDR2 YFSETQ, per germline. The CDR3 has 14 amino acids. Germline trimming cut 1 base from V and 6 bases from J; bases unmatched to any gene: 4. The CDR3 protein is CASSLTGVGQPQHF. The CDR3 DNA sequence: TGCGCCAGCAGCTTGACAGGGGTAGGTCAGCCCCAGCATTTT.

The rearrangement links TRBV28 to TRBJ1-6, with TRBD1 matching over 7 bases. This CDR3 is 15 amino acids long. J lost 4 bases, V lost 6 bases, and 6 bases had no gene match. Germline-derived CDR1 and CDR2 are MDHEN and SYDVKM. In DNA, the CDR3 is TGTGCCAGCAGAGAAAACAGGGGTTATAATTCACCCCTCCACTTT. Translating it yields CASRENRGYNSPLHF.

The CDR3 DNA follows: TGTGCCAGCAGTCCCCAGGGCGGGGGTCAACTGTTTTTT. It is translated as CASSPQGGGQLFF. The chain uses TRBV27 and TRBJ1-4, with D perhaps matching TRBD1 (5 bases). CDR3 size: 13 residues. V was pared by 5 bases and J by 12 bases, with 16 bases between. Per germline, CDR1 MNHEY and CDR2 SMNVEV (reference sequence).

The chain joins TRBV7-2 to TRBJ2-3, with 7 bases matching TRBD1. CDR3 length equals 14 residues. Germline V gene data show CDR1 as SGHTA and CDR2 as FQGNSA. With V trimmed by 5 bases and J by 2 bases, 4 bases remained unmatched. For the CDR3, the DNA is TGTGCCAGCAGCATACAGGGGACCACAGATACGCAGTATTTT. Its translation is CASSIQGTTDTQYF.

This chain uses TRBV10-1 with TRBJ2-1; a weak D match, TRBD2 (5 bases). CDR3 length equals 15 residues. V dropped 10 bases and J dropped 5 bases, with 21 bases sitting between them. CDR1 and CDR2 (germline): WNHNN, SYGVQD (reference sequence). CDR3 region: CATATTLTGNNEQFF. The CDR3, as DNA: TGCGCCACGGCGACTACACTCACGGGGAACAATGAGCAGTTCTTC.

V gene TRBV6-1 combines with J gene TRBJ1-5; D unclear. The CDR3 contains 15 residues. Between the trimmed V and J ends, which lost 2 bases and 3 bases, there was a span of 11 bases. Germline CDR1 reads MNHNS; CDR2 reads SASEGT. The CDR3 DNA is TGTGCCAGCAGTGAATGGATGGGAGTCAATCAGCCCCAGCATTTT. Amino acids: CASSEWMGVNQPQHF.

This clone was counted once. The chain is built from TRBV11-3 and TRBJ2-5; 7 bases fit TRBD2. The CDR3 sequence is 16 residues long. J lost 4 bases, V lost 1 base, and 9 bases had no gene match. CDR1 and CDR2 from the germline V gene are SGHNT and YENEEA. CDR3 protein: CASSLGGEGPRETQYF. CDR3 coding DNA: TGTGCCAGCAGCTTAGGTGGGGAGGGCCCTCGAGAGACCCAGTACTTC.

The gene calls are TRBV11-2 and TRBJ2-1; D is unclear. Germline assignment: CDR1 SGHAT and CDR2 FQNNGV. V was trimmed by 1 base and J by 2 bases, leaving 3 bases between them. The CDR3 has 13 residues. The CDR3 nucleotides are TGTGCCAGCAGCTTAGCAACCTACAATGAGCAGTTCTTC. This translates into CASSLATYNEQFF.

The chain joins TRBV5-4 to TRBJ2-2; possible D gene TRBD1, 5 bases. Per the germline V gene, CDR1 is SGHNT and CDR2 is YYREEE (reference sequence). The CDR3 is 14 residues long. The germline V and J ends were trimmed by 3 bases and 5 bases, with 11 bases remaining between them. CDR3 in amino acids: CASSSPTATGELFF. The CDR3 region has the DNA TGTGCCAGCAGCTCGCCGACAGCGACCGGGGAGCTGTTTTTT.

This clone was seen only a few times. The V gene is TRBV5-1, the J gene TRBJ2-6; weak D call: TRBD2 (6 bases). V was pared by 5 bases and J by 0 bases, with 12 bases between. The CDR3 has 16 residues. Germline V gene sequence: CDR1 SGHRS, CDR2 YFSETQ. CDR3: CASRRPGSSGANVLTF. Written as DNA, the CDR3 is TGCGCCAGCAGGAGGCCCGGGAGCTCTGGGGCCAACGTCCTGACTTTC.

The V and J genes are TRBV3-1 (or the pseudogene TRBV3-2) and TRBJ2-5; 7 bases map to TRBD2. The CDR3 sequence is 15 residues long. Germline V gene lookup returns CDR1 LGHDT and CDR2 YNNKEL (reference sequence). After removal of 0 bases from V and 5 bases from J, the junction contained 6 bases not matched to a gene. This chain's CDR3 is CASSQELAKGETQYF. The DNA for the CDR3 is TGTGCCAGCAGCCAAGAACTAGCGAAGGGGGAGACCCAGTACTTC.

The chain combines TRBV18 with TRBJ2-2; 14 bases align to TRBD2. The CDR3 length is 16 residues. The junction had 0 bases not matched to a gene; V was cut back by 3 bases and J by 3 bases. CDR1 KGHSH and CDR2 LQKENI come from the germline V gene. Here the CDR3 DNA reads TGTGCCAGCTCACCGGGACTAGCGGGGGACACCGGGGAGCTGTTTTTT. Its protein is CASSPGLAGDTGELFF.

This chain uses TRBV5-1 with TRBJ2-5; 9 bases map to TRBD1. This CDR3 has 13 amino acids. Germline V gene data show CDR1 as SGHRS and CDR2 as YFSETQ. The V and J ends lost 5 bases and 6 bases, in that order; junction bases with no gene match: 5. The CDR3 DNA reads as TGCGCCAGCAGTGAACAGGGGGCACAGACCCAGTACTTC. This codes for CASSEQGAQTQYF.

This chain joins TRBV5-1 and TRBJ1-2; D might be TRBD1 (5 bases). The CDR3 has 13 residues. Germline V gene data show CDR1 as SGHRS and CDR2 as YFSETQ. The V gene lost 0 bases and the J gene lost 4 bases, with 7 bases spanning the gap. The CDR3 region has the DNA TGCGCCAGCAGCTTGGGACAGATCTATGGCTACACCTTC. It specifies CASSLGQIYGYTF.